This T cell receptor (beta chain) was profiled in a study of CD8 T cells in ankylosing spondylitis. This clonotype was seen repeatedly, ten times or more. What it binds is not known. Whole-study results and caveats: Prior work had noted some motif variants in reactive arthritis blood and synovial fluid. Disease-associated clonotypes exhibited CD8+ identity and were relatively infrequent in peripheral blood. Significant enrichment of disease-linked clones was reportedly seen in matched ankylosing spondylitis synovial fluid. Characteristic of ankylosing spondylitis blood, it appeared, was a TCR beta motif comprising roughly 8 highly homologous variants.

Germline V lookup: CDR1 SEHNR, CDR2 FQNEAQ (reference sequence). The CDR3 is made up of 14 amino acids. V shed 4 bases and J 5 bases; nucleotides not matched to a gene: 5. 5'-RACE, quantitative and with molecular barcodes, yielded the TCR beta libraries. TCRdb re-called the 5' RACE reads with MiXCR, one entry per CDR3 protein. The sample shows 450,000 to 550,000 distinct CDR3 sequences, less than 6% of them seen only once. The sequenced material came from blood, either unsorted or a sorted T cell fraction (not recorded which). The sequence derives from a male donor with ankylosing spondylitis. This chain uses TRBV7-9 with TRBJ2-4, with 7 nucleotides matching TRBD1. The CDR3 nucleotides are TGTGCCAGCAGCTCCGGGACAGCTCAAAACATTCAGTACTTC. Translation gives CASSSGTAQNIQYF.